What follows are 21 T cell receptor beta chains derived from one specimen sequenced in a study of T-cell memory formation after mild COVID-19. One entry per CDR3 protein, called by TCRdb with MiXCR from the 5' RACE reads. The table records about 160,000 distinct CDR3 sequences, roughly 28% of them present only once. Sequencing was performed on PBMCs or a T cell subset sorted from them (not recorded which). All receptors derive from an adult woman who had mild COVID-19 (a few samples of this study predate the infection). Cell type and time point are not known.

The table lists this clonotype with a few counts. V and J are TRBV3-1 and TRBJ1-1, with a weak D call TRBD1 (5 bases). Germline V gene data show CDR1 as LGHDT and CDR2 as YNNKEL (reference sequence). The CDR3 has 12 amino acids. Trimming cost V 0 bases and J 7 bases, with 6 bases left between them. DNA for the CDR3: TGTGCCAGCAGCCAAGAGGGACGTGAAGCTTTCTTT. Translating gives CASSQEGREAFF.

The chain links TRBV7-9 to TRBJ1-2; D unresolved. The length of the CDR3 is 15 residues. The V gene's germline CDR1 is SEHNR and CDR2 FQNEAQ (reference sequence). V dropped 0 bases and J dropped 3 bases, with 11 bases sitting between them. This CDR3 is CASSLAAQWDYGYTF. Written as DNA, the CDR3 is TGTGCCAGCAGCTTAGCGGCACAGTGGGACTATGGCTACACCTTC.

This clonotype was picked up a small number of times. The chain uses TRBV12-3 or TRBV12-4 and TRBJ2-5; D not resolved. The germline V and J ends were trimmed by 4 bases and 4 bases, with 7 bases remaining between them. The CDR3 is made up of 12 amino acids. The CDR3 nucleotides are TGTGCCAGCAGTTACCTGGTAGAGACCCAGTACTTC. This translates into CASSYLVETQYF.

V gene TRBV30 combines with J gene TRBJ2-1; TRBD2 matches 7 bases. Germline V lookup: CDR1 GTSNPN, CDR2 SVGIG (reference sequence). V dropped 0 bases and J dropped 7; count of bases not matched to a gene: 9. The CDR3 spans 15 residues. CDR3 in amino acids: CAWSVQAGTGNEQFF. The DNA of the CDR3 is TGTGCCTGGAGTGTACAAGCGGGAACGGGGAATGAGCAGTTCTTC. The entire variable domain, with the rest obtained from reference TRBV30 and TRBJ2-1, is as follows: SQTIHQWPATLVQPVGSPLSLECTVEGTSNPNLYWYRQAAGRGLQLLFYSVGIGQISSEVPQNLSASRPQDRQFILSSKKLLLSDSGFYLCAWSVQAGTGNEQFFGPGTRLTVL.

This chain links TRBV4-1 with TRBJ2-7; 12 bases are a match to TRBD2. J lost 5 bases, V lost 2 bases, and 16 bases had no gene match. This CDR3 spans 19 amino acids. The V gene's germline CDR1 is MGHRA and CDR2 YSYEKL. CDR3 residues: CASSQPRGTSGSRPHEQYF. The CDR3 DNA reads TGCGCCAGCAGCCAACCCAGGGGGACTAGCGGGTCTCGGCCTCACGAGCAGTACTTC.

This clonotype was observed a few times. The chain is built from TRBV18 and TRBJ2-3; D is undetermined. The V and J ends lost 0 bases and 4 bases respectively, with 8 bases between them. CDR3 size: 14 residues. The germline gives CDR1 KGHSH, CDR2 LQKENI. The CDR3 region has the DNA TGTGCCAGCTCACCACCGGGGATGGCAGATACGCAGTATTTT. The encoded protein is CASSPPGMADTQYF. Drawing the rest from reference TRBV18 and TRBJ2-3, the complete variable domain is NAGVMQNPRHLVRRRGQEARLRCSPMKGHSHVYWYRQLPEEGLKFMVYLQKENIIDESGMPKERFSAEFPKEGPSILRIQQVVRGDSAAYFCASSPPGMADTQYFGPGTRLTVL.

The chain is built from TRBV15 and TRBJ2-7; D is ambiguous. The germline gives CDR1 LNHNV, CDR2 YYDKDF (reference sequence). The CDR3 consists of 13 residues. V lost 5 bases to trimming and J lost 5 bases, with 13 bases between them. The CDR3 here is CATSPGEVHEQYF. CDR3 DNA sequence: TGTGCCACCAGCCCGGGCGAGGTCCACGAGCAGTACTTC.

The chain carries TRBV7-2 and TRBJ1-4; D is undetermined. CDR1 SGHTA and CDR2 FQGNSA come from the germline V gene. V was clipped by 5 bases and J by 7 bases, with 14 bases between them. CDR3 length: 14 amino acids. The DNA for the CDR3 is TGTGCCAGCAGCCAGGTTTTGTCTGGTGAAAAACTGTTTTTT. The encoded protein is CASSQVLSGEKLFF.

In this sample, this clonotype turned up once. CDR3 DNA sequence: TGCGCCAGCAGCCAAGCGAACCGACAGTTGAACACTGAAGCTTTCTTT. Its protein is CASSQANRQLNTEAFF. The chain recombines TRBV4-1 with TRBJ1-1; D may be TRBD1 (5 bases). The CDR3 contains 16 residues. Germline CDR1 MGHRA, CDR2 YSYEKL. Trimming cost V 1 base and J 0 bases, with 12 bases left between them.

V gene TRBV15 combines with J gene TRBJ2-5; possibly TRBD1 or TRBD2 for D (5 bases each). The CDR3 is 13 amino acids. The germline CDR1 and CDR2 sequences are LNHNV and YYDKDF (reference sequence). V was pared by 6 bases and J by 5 bases, with 13 bases between. CDR3 bases: TGTGCCACCAGTCCAGTGGGGGTTGAGACCCAGTACTTC. Its translation: CATSPVGVETQYF.

V gene TRBV5-1 combines with J gene TRBJ2-3, with 9 bases aligning to TRBD2. The germline V gene has CDR1 SGHRS and CDR2 YFSETQ. The CDR3 is 15 amino acids. V trimming: 2 bases; J trimming: 5 bases; junction bases outside the gene matches: 6. The CDR3 here is CASSFERGAGDTQYF. CDR3 DNA: TGCGCCAGCAGCTTCGAGCGGGGGGCGGGAGATACGCAGTATTTT.

In its sample, this clonotype was seen a few times. The V gene is TRBV7-2, the J gene TRBJ2-7; weak D call: TRBD1 (6 bases). The CDR3 length is 14 residues. Trimming cost V 5 bases and J 4 bases, with 15 bases left between them. Germline CDR1 SGHTA, CDR2 FQGNSA. CDR3 nucleotide sequence: TGTGCCAGCAGCCTCGGAACAGGGATATACGAGCAGTACTTC. The encoded protein is CASSLGTGIYEQYF.

Comment on this clonotype: One junction end disagrees with the germline gene, perhaps due to a read error. The genes are TRBV4-2 and TRBJ2-2; TRBD2 aligns across 12 bases. Germline CDR1 LGHNA, CDR2 YNFKEQ. This CDR3 is 17 amino acids long. The CDR3 DNA reads as TGTGCCAGCACCCAAGAGACTAGCGGGAGGAACACCGGGGAGCTGTTTTTT. This encodes CASTQETSGRNTGELFF.

The V gene is TRBV5-6, the J gene TRBJ1-4, with D tentatively TRBD1 (5 bases). V was cut by 0 bases and J by 0 bases, with 12 bases left in between. Germline-derived CDR1 and CDR2 are SGHDT and YYEEEE. The CDR3 covers 17 residues. The CDR3 region is CASSLAGTAATNEKLFF. The CDR3 coding sequence is TGTGCCAGCAGCTTGGCCGGGACGGCTGCAACTAATGAAAAACTGTTTTTT.

The chain is built from TRBV9 and TRBJ2-2; TRBD2 matches 8 bases. The V segment lost 10 bases and the J segment 2 bases; nucleotides outside the gene matches: 10. In germline, CDR1 is SGDLS, CDR2 YYNGEE. The CDR3 consists of 15 residues. The CDR3 loop reads CASGGISANTGELFF. CDR3 bases: TGTGCCTCGGGGGGGATCTCAGCTAACACCGGGGAGCTGTTTTTT.

This clonotype appeared a few times. This rearrangement joins TRBV28 to TRBJ2-4; no definite D call. Germline CDR1 and CDR2: MDHEN and SYDVKM. The CDR3 has 14 amino acids. V lost 6 bases to trimming and J lost 5 bases, with 14 bases between them. DNA of the CDR3: TGTGCCAGCAGCCTCCCCGGGCCCCAAAACATTCAGTACTTC. Translated: CASSLPGPQNIQYF.

The genes are TRBV5-1 and TRBJ2-7; D is uncertain. CDR1 SGHRS and CDR2 YFSETQ come from the germline V gene. The CDR3 is 15 amino acids. Deletions cut 0 bases from V and 4 bases from J, with 14 bases between. CDR3 loop: CASSLVAGNAYEQYF. The DNA for the CDR3 is TGCGCCAGCAGCTTGGTGGCAGGTAACGCTTACGAGCAGTACTTC.

This clonotype occurred a few times. This sequence joins TRBV21-1 and TRBJ1-1. TRBV21-1 is reported as a pseudogene. The CDR3 is 15 amino acids. This CDR3 is CASSKGPTEITEAFF. In DNA, the CDR3 is TGTGCCAGCAGCAAAGGCCCGACGGAGATCACTGAAGCTTTCTTT.

The chain uses TRBV29-1 and TRBJ1-5; D not resolved. The CDR3 is 14 residues long. The V gene lost 6 bases and the J gene lost 2 bases, with 14 bases spanning the gap. Germline loops: CDR1 SQVTM, CDR2 ANQGSEA. CDR3 sequence: CSVATVGGNQPQHF. CDR3 bases: TGCAGCGTAGCCACCGTAGGCGGCAATCAGCCCCAGCATTTT.

The chain recombines TRBV11-2 with TRBJ2-7; D call uncertain. Germline V lookup: CDR1 SGHAT, CDR2 FQNNGV. There are 13 residues in the CDR3. Trimming stripped 7 bases from V and 3 bases from J, with 13 bases between. The CDR3 is CASIPHWNYEQYF. The CDR3 region has the DNA TGTGCCAGCATCCCTCACTGGAACTACGAGCAGTACTTC.

The V call is TRBV7-9, the J call TRBJ2-1, with 10 nucleotides matching TRBD2. This CDR3 comprises 15 residues. J lost 3 bases, V lost 4 bases, and 3 bases had no gene match. The V gene's germline CDR1 is SEHNR and CDR2 FQNEAQ (reference sequence). CDR3 coding DNA: TGTGCCAGCAGCTCAGAGCGGGGGGGCTACAATGAGCAGTTCTTC. The encoded protein is CASSSERGGYNEQFF.